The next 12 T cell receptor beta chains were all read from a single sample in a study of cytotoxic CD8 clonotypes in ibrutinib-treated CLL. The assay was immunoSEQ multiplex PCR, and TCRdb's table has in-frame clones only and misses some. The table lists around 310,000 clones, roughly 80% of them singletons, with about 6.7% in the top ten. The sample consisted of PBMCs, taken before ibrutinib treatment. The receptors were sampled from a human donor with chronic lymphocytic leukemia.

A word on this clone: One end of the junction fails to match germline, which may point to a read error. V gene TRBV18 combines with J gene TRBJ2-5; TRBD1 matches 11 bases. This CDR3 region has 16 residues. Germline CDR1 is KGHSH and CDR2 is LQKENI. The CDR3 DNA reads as TGTGCCAGCTCACCACGGGGACAGGGGGGAGAAGAGCCCCAGTACTTC. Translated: CASSPRGQGGEEPQYF.

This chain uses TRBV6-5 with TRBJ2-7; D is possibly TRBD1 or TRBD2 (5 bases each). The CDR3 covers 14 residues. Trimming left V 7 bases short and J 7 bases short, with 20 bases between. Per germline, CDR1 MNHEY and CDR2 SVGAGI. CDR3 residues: CASTKEGSFPEQYF. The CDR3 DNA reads TGTGCCAGCACCAAAGAGGGGAGTTTTCCTGAGCAGTACTTC.

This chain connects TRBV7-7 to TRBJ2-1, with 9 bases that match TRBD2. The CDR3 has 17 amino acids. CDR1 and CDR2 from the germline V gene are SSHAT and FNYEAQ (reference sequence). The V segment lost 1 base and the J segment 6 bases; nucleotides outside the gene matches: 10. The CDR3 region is CASSLGHGLAIPNEQFF. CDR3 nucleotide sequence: TGTGCCAGCAGCTTAGGGCATGGACTAGCGATTCCCAATGAGCAGTTCTTC.

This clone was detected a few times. Here the CDR3 DNA reads TGCGCCAGCAGCCAAGAATTAGCGGGAGATAGCACCGGGGAGCTGTTTTTT. It specifies CASSQELAGDSTGELFF. This rearrangement joins TRBV4-3 to TRBJ2-2, with 9 bases that match TRBD2. The CDR3 loop spans 17 amino acids. With V trimmed by 0 bases and J by 4 bases, 6 bases remained unmatched. Looked up from germline, CDR1 is LGHNA and CDR2 is YSLEER.

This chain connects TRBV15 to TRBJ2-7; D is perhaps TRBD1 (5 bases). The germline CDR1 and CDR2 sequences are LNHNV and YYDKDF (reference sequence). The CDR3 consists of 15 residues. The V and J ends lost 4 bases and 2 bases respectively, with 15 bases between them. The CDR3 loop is CATSIAQGPPYEQYF. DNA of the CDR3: TGTGCCACCAGCATCGCCCAGGGTCCTCCCTACGAGCAGTACTTC.

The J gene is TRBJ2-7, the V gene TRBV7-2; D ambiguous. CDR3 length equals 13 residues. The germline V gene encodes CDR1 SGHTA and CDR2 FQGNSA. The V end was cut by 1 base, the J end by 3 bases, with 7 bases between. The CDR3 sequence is CASSLGFLYEQYF. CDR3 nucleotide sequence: TGTGCCAGCAGCTTAGGGTTCCTCTACGAGCAGTACTTC.

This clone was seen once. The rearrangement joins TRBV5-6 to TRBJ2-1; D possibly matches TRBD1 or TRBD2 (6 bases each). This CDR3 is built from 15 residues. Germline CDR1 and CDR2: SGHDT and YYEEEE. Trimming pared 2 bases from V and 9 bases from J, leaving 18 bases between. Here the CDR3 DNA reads TGTGCCAGCAGCTTATTTAGGCCAGGAGGGGGTGAGCAGTTCTTC. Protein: CASSLFRPGGGEQFF.

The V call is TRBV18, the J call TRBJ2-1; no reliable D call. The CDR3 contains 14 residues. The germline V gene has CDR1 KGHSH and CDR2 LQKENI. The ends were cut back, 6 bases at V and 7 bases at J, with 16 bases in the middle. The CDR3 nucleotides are TGTGCCAGCTCGCCTCGGCCAGGTTGGAATGAGCAGTTCTTC. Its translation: CASSPRPGWNEQFF.

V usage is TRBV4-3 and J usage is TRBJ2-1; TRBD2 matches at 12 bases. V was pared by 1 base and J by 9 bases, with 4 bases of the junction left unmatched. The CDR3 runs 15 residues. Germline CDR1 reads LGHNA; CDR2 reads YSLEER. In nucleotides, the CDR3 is TGCGCCAGCAGCCAAGGGGCTAGCGGGAGGGCTGAGCAGTTCTTC. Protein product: CASSQGASGRAEQFF.

This chain's CDR3 is CASSQAGQDYDNEQFF. Here the CDR3 DNA reads TGCGCCAGCAGCCAAGCGGGACAGGATTACGACAATGAGCAGTTCTTC. V is TRBV4-3 and J is TRBJ2-1; 8 nucleotides agree with TRBD1. Germline V CDR1 and CDR2: LGHNA, YSLEER. The CDR3 length is 16 residues. V trimming: 1 base; J trimming: 5 bases; junction bases outside the gene matches: 7.

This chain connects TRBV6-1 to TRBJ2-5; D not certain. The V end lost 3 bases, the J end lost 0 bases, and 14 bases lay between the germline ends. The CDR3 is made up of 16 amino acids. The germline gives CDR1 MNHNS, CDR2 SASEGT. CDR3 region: CASSEARALYQETQYF. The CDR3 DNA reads TGTGCCAGCAGTGAGGCCCGGGCCTTGTACCAAGAGACCCAGTACTTC.

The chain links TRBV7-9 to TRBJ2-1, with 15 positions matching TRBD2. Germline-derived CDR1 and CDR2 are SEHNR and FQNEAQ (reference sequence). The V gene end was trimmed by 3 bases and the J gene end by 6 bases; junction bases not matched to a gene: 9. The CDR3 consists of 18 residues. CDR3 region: CASSLGTSGRFLVNEQFF. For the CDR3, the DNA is TGTGCCAGCAGCTTGGGGACTAGCGGGAGGTTTCTTGTCAATGAGCAGTTCTTC. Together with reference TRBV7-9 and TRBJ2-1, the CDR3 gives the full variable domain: DTGVSQNPRHKITKRGQNVTFRCDPISEHNRLYWYRQTLGQGPEFLTYFQNEAQLEKSRLLSDRFSAERPKGSFSTLEIQRTEQGDSAMYLCASSLGTSGRFLVNEQFFGPGTRLTVL.